These 15 T cell receptor beta chains were all obtained from the same sample, sequenced in a study of shared clonotypes between healthy human individuals. Generated by immunoSEQ multiplex PCR, the TCRdb table keeps only in-frame clones and is missing some. This table has approximately 980,000 clones, around 80% appearing once. The specimen was memory CD4+ T cells sorted from blood. Documented subset: CD45RA-negative fraction. These receptors originate from a man aged 18 to 29 in good health.

The chain recombines TRBV7-6 with TRBJ2-5; no clear D gene. Trimming removed 0 bases from V and 5 bases from J, with 13 bases in between. CDR3 length: 15 amino acids. Germline V lookup: CDR1 SGHVS, CDR2 FNYEAQ. CDR3 protein: CASSLASGEGETQYF. CDR3 DNA: TGTGCCAGCAGCTTAGCGTCTGGGGAAGGCGAGACCCAGTACTTC.

The CDR3 protein is CASSLRLTSGPYEQYF. The CDR3 nucleotides read TGTGCCAGCAGCTTACGCCTGACTAGCGGCCCTTACGAGCAGTACTTC. The V call is TRBV7-8, the J call TRBJ2-7, with 9 bases matching TRBD2. Germline CDR1 reads SGHVS; CDR2 reads FQNEAQ. The V and J ends lost 2 bases and 4 bases, in that order; junction bases with no gene match: 9. The CDR3 is 16 amino acids.

The genes are TRBV2 and TRBJ2-1; the D is unclear. The CDR3 has 13 residues. The V end was cut by 3 bases, the J end by 8 bases, with 11 bases between. The germline V gene has CDR1 SNHLY and CDR2 FYNNEI. DNA for the CDR3: TGTGCCAGCAGTGATAGGGCAGTGTATGAGCAGTTCTTC. Residues: CASSDRAVYEQFF.

This rearrangement joins TRBV29-1 to TRBJ2-5; 10 nucleotides align to TRBD2. This CDR3 has 14 amino acids. Germline CDR1 is SQVTM and CDR2 is ANQGSEA. J lost 5 bases, V lost 7 bases, and 10 bases had no gene match. Here the CDR3 reads CSAVLAGVGETQYF. The DNA for the CDR3 is TGCAGCGCCGTGCTAGCGGGAGTGGGTGAGACCCAGTACTTC.

The V and J genes are TRBV7-8 and TRBJ2-7; D gene uncertain. The CDR3 has 13 amino acids. In germline, CDR1 is SGHVS, CDR2 FQNEAQ. The ends were cut back, 5 bases at V and 7 bases at J, with 15 bases in the middle. CDR3 in DNA: TGTGCCAGCAGCGTAAAGGCCTACCGGGAGCAGTACTTC. Its protein is CASSVKAYREQYF. Supplemented by reference TRBV7-8 and TRBJ2-7, the full variable domain reads GAGVSQSPRYKVAKRGQDVALRCDPISGHVSLFWYQQALGQGPEFLTYFQNEAQLDKSGLPSDRFFAERPEGSVSTLKIQRTQQEDSAVYLCASSVKAYREQYFGPGTRLTVT.

This chain connects TRBV7-3 to TRBJ2-5, with a weak D call TRBD2 (5 bases). Germline V gives CDR1 SGHTA, CDR2 FQGTGA. V lost 0 bases, J lost 0 bases, and 8 bases lay in between. This CDR3 comprises 15 residues. DNA of the CDR3: TGTGCCAGCAGCTTAACTAGCGCGTACCAAGAGACCCAGTACTTC. This gives the protein CASSLTSAYQETQYF.

This clone was seen only a few times. This sequence joins TRBV6-1 and TRBJ1-6; 11 bases agree with TRBD1. Germline V gives CDR1 MNHNS, CDR2 SASEGT. J lost 9 bases, V lost 1 base, and 2 bases had no gene match. The length of the CDR3 is 15 residues. The CDR3 bases are TGTGCCAGCAGTGAAGGGACAGGGGGCGGTTCACCCCTCCACTTT. Residues: CASSEGTGGGSPLHF.

About this clone itself: At the DNA level, this CDR3 is encoded by other sequences in the same sample as well. The chain employs TRBV19 and TRBJ2-2; D might be TRBD2 (6 bases). V lost 7 bases to trimming and J lost 5 bases, with 14 bases between them. CDR1 is LNHDA, CDR2 SQIVND, per germline (reference sequence). CDR3 length: 14 amino acids. The CDR3 DNA sequence: TGTGCCAGTACCGGACTGGCGGGGACCGGGGAGCTGTTTTTT. Protein product: CASTGLAGTGELFF.

The chain has TRBV6-6 and TRBJ2-7, with 10 bases that match TRBD2. The V segment lost 5 bases and the J segment 2 bases; nucleotides outside the gene matches: 6. This CDR3 is built from 15 residues. The germline V gene encodes CDR1 MNHNY and CDR2 SVGAGI (reference sequence). As DNA, the CDR3 is TGTGCCAGCAGTGCCTTAGCGGGAGGACCCTACGAGCAGTACTTC. Translating gives CASSALAGGPYEQYF.

The CDR3 DNA reads TGTGCCAGTACCCTGGTACTAGCGGGGGGTACCGGGGAGCTGTTTTTT. As protein: CASTLVLAGGTGELFF. The chain links TRBV19 to TRBJ2-2; TRBD2 matches at 12 bases. CDR1 is LNHDA, CDR2 SQIVND, per germline (reference sequence). This CDR3 is 16 amino acids long. V was pared by 7 bases and J by 5 bases, with 8 bases of the junction left unmatched.

The V gene is TRBV7-2, the J gene TRBJ2-3; D ambiguous. This CDR3 has 12 residues. Germline V gene sequence: CDR1 SGHTA, CDR2 FQGNSA. The germline V and J ends were trimmed by 5 bases and 9 bases, with 12 bases remaining between them. Here the CDR3 reads CASSVLGSTQYF. CDR3 nucleotide sequence: TGTGCCAGCAGCGTCCTAGGCTCCACGCAGTATTTT.

The rearrangement uses TRBV2 and TRBJ2-5; the D gene is possibly TRBD2 (5 bases). The ends were cut back, 8 bases at V and 5 bases at J, with 9 bases in the middle. This CDR3 is 11 amino acids long. Germline values: CDR1 SNHLY, CDR2 FYNNEI. The CDR3 nucleotides read TGTGCCAGCGGGAGTGCGGAGACCCAGTACTTC. Translating it yields CASGSAETQYF. The complete variable domain, with remaining parts taken from reference TRBV2 and TRBJ2-5, reads EPEVTQTPSHQVTQMGQEVILRCVPISNHLYFYWYRQILGQKVEFLVSFYNNEISEKSEIFDDQFSVERPDGSNFTLKIRSTKLEDSAMYFCASGSAETQYFGPGTRLLVL.

In this sample, this clone turned up once. The V and J genes are TRBV30 and TRBJ2-5, with TRBD2 matching over 10 bases. CDR1 is GTSNPN, CDR2 SVGIG, per germline (reference sequence). CDR3 length equals 17 residues. V lost 6 bases, J lost 5 bases, and 18 bases stayed unmatched. The CDR3 DNA reads as TGTGCCTGCCCATACTCACTAGCGGGGCATCCCTGGGAGACCCAGTACTTC. Protein product: CACPYSLAGHPWETQYF. The whole variable domain, remainder taken from reference TRBV30 and TRBJ2-5, is SQTIHQWPATLVQPVGSPLSLECTVEGTSNPNLYWYRQAAGRGLQLLFYSVGIGQISSEVPQNLSASRPQDRQFILSSKKLLLSDSGFYLCACPYSLAGHPWETQYFGPGTRLLVL.

The rearrangement uses TRBV5-6 and TRBJ2-1; TRBD2 matches at 7 bases. CDR3 length: 16 amino acids. Trimming at V came to 3 bases and at J to 5 bases, leaving 11 bases not matched to a gene. CDR1 and CDR2 from the germline V gene are SGHDT and YYEEEE. The CDR3 protein is CASSSEALATDNEQFF. CDR3 sequence (DNA): TGTGCCAGCAGCTCCGAGGCACTAGCGACAGACAATGAGCAGTTCTTC.

This clone was seen at least ten times. V is TRBV7-9 and J is TRBJ2-7; the D is unclear. CDR1 is SEHNR and CDR2 is FQNEAQ in the germline V gene (reference sequence). This CDR3 spans 19 amino acids. Trimming shortened V by 2 bases and J by 2 bases, and 25 bases separated the two germline ends. The CDR3 DNA reads as TGTGCCAGCAGCTTATTTCCTGTCCCCCGCTCAGGTAGGCCCTACGAGCAGTACTTC. The encoded protein is CASSLFPVPRSGRPYEQYF.